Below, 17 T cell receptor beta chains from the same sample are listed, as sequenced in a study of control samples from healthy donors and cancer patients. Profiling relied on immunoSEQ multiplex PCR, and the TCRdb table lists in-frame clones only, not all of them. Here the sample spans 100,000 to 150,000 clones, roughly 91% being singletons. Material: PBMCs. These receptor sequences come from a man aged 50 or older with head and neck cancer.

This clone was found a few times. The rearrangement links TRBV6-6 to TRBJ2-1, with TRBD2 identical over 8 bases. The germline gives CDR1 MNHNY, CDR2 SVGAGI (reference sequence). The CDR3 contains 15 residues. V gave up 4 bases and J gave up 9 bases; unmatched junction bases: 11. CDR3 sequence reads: CASSSKRTSTGEQFF. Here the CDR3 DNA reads TGTGCCAGCAGTTCTAAAAGGACTAGCACCGGTGAGCAGTTCTTC.

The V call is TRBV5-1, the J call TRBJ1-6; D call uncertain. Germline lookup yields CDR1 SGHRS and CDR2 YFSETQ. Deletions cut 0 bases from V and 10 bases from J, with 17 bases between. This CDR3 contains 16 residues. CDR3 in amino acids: CASSLEDHRLKSPLHF. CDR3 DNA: TGCGCCAGCAGCTTGGAGGACCATAGGTTGAAATCACCCCTCCACTTT.

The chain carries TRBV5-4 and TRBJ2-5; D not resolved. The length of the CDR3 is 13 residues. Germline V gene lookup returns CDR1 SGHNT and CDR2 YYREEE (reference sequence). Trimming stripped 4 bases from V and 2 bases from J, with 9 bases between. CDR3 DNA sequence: TGTGCCAGCAGCAAGGGTGGGCAAGAGACCCAGTACTTC. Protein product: CASSKGGQETQYF.

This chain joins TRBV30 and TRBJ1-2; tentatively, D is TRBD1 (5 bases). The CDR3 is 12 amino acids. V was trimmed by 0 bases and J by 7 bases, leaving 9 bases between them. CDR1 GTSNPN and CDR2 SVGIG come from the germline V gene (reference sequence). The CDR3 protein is CAWSVGAFGYTF. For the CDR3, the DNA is TGTGCCTGGAGTGTCGGGGCATTTGGCTACACCTTC.

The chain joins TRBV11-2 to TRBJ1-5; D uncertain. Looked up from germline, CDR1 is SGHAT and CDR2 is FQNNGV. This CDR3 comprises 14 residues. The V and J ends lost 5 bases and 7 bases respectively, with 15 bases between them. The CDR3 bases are TGTGCCAGCAGCCGCGGGCACTACGGACAGCCCCAGCATTTT. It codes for CASSRGHYGQPQHF.

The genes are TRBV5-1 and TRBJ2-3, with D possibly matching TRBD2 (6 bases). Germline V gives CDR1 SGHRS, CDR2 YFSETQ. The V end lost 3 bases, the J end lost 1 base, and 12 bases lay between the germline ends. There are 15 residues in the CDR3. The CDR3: CASSSGGFGTDTQYF. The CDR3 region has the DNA TGCGCCAGCAGCTCTGGGGGGTTCGGCACAGATACGCAGTATTTT. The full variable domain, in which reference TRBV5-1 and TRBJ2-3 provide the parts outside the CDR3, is KAGVTQTPRYLIKTRGQQVTLSCSPISGHRSVSWYQQTPGQGLQFLFEYFSETQRNKGNFPGRFSGRQFSNSRSEMNVSTLELGDSALYLCASSSGGFGTDTQYFGPGTRLTVL.

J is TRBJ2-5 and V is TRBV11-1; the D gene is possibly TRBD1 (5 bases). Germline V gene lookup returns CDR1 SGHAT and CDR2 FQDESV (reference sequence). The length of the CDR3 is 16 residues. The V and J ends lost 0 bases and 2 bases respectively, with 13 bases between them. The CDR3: CASSLALWAGQETQYF. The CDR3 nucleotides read TGTGCCAGCAGCTTAGCGCTTTGGGCAGGGCAAGAGACCCAGTACTTC.

CDR3 DNA sequence: TGTGCCAGCAGCTTGTCTCGGGATAGCAATCAGCCCCAGCATTTT. This encodes CASSLSRDSNQPQHF. V is TRBV7-8 and J is TRBJ1-5; D ambiguous. Deletions cut 3 bases from V and 0 bases from J, with 9 bases between. Germline V gene lookup returns CDR1 SGHVS and CDR2 FQNEAQ. The CDR3 totals 15 residues.

CDR3 in DNA: TGTGCCAGCAGCCGCCCCTCCCGGCGGATGAACACTGAAGCTTTCTTT. This sequence encodes CASSRPSRRMNTEAFF. The chain recombines TRBV14 with TRBJ1-1; unclear D gene. The germline CDR1 and CDR2 sequences are SGHDN and FVKESK. Trimming took 4 bases from V and 0 from J, leaving 15 bases between them. This CDR3 has 16 residues.

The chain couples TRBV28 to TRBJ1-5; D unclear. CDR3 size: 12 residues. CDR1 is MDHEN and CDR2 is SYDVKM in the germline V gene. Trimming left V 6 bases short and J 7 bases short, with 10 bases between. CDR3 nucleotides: TGTGCCAGCAGAAAGACCGGGCAGCCCCAGCATTTT. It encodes CASRKTGQPQHF.

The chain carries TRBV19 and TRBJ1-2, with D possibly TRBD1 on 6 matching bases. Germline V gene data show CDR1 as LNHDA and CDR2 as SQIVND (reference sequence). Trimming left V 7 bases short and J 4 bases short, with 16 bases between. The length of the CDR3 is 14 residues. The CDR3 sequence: CASTETGDSYGYTF. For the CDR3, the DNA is TGTGCCAGTACCGAGACAGGCGACAGCTATGGCTACACCTTC.

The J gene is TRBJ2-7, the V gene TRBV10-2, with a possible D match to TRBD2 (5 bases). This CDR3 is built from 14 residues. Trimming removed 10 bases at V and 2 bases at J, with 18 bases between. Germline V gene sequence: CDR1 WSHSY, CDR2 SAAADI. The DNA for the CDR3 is TGCGCCACCGTGGGAGAGAGGGCGACCTACGAGCAGTACTTC. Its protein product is CATVGERATYEQYF.

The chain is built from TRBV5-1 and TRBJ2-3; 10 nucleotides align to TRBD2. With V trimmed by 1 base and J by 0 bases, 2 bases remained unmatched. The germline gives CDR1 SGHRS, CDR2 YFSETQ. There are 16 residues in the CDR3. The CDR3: CASSLRAGGSTDTQYF. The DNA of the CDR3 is TGCGCCAGCAGCTTGCGAGCGGGAGGGAGCACAGATACGCAGTATTTT.

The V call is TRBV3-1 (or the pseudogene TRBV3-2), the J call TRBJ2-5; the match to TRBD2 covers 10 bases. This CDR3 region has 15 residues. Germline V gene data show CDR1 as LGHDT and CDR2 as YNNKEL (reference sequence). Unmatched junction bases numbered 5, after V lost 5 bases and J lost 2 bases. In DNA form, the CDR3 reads TGTGCCAGCAGCGCAGAAGCGGGGGGGCAAGAGACCCAGTACTTC. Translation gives CASSAEAGGQETQYF.

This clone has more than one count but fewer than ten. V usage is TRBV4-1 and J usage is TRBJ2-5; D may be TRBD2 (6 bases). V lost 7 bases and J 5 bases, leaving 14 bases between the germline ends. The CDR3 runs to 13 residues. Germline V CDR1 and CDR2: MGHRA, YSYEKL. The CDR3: CASTGGAPETQYF. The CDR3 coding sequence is TGCGCCAGCACAGGCGGGGCGCCGGAGACCCAGTACTTC.

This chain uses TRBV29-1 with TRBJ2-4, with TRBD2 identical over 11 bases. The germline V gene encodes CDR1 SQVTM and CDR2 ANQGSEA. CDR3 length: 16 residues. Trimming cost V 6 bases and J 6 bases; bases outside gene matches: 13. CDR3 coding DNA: TGCAGCGTCCGGCTAGCGGGGGGCCGTCTCGGAAACATTCAGTACTTC. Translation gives CSVRLAGGRLGNIQYF.

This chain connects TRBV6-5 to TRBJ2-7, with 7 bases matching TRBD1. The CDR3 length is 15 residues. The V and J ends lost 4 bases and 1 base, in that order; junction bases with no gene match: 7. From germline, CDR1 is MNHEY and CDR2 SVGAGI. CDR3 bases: TGTGCCAGCAGTTCCACTGACAGGGTATCCTACGAGCAGTACTTC. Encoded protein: CASSSTDRVSYEQYF.